Listed below are T cell receptor beta chains from one sample, sequenced in a study of cytomegalovirus exposure and HLA in healthy donors. The method was immunoSEQ multiplex PCR; TCRdb's version includes in-frame clones alone and lacks a portion of them. The repertoire holds 300,000 or so clones, with approximately 84% as singletons. The material sequenced was PBMCs. The receptors were sampled from a woman aged 40 to 49 in good health and CMV-seropositive. Each CDR3 is given with its conserved first and last residue. The D gene is left open where the match is weak. The size field is filled for only some rows; it gives once, few, many or a size class.

TRBV30	TRBJ2-6	-	16	-	CAWSVQRGSGANVLTF	TGTGCCTGGAGTGTACAAAGAGGGTCTGGGGCCAACGTCCTGACTTTC
TRBV5-6	TRBJ1-2	-	14	-	CASSLDHREYGYTF	TGTGCCAGCAGCTTGGACCACAGGGAATATGGCTACACCTTC
TRBV7-2	TRBJ2-5	TRBD2	16	-	CASSLFPSGSLETQYF	TGTGCCAGCAGCTTGTTTCCTAGCGGGAGTCTAGAGACCCAGTACTTC
TRBV5-6	TRBJ2-3	-	14	-	CASSLAGSTDTQYF	TGTGCCAGCAGCTTGGCCGGTAGCACAGATACGCAGTATTTT
TRBV7-9	TRBJ2-1	TRBD2	16	once	CASRRPGLGSYNEQFF	TGTGCCAGCAGAAGACCGGGACTAGGCTCCTACAATGAGCAGTTCTTC
TRBV27	TRBJ2-3	TRBD2	13	-	CASSFSGGDTQYF	TGTGCCAGCAGTTTTTCGGGGGGAGATACGCAGTATTTT
TRBV7-3	TRBJ2-7	-	19	few	CASSLTGGVGGTGSYEQYF	TGTGCCAGCAGCTTAACAGGTGGGGTCGGGGGGACAGGAAGTTACGAGCAGTACTTC
TRBV7-6	TRBJ2-2	-	13	-	CASSYTNTGELFF	TGTGCCAGCAGCTATACTAACACCGGGGAGCTGTTTTTT
TRBV7-9	TRBJ2-2	-	12	-	CSSSFGAGELFF	TGTTCCAGCAGCTTCGGGGCCGGGGAGCTGTTTTTT
TRBV2	TRBJ1-6	-	15	-	CASSDRSSYNSPLHF	TGTGCCAGCAGTGACCGGAGCTCCTATAATTCACCCCTCCACTTT
TRBV7-3	TRBJ2-1	-	17	-	CASSLRASQGRYVEQFF	TGTGCCAGCAGCTTAAGGGCTAGCCAAGGCCGCTACGTTGAGCAGTTCTTC
TRBV5-4	TRBJ2-7	-	13	-	CASSFGASYEQYF	TGTGCCAGCAGTTTCGGAGCATCCTACGAGCAGTACTTC
TRBV19	TRBJ1-5	-	13	-	CASRGGGFQPQHF	TGTGCCAGTAGAGGGGGGGGCTTTCAGCCCCAGCATTTT
TRBV28	TRBJ2-7	TRBD2	14	-	CASSYASGSYEQYF	TGTGCCAGCAGCTACGCTAGCGGGAGTTACGAGCAGTACTTC
TRBV4-2	TRBJ2-2	TRBD1	17	-	CASSHDPGQGLTGELFF	TGTGCCAGCAGCCATGATCCGGGACAGGGGTTGACCGGGGAGCTGTTTTTT
TRBV9	TRBJ1-2	TRBD1	16	-	CASSAPMRTGSDGYTF	TGTGCCAGCAGCGCTCCCATGCGGACAGGTTCGGATGGCTACACCTTC
TRBV7-8	TRBJ1-1	TRBD1	17	-	CASSHGTGRTLNTEAFF	TGTGCCAGCAGCCATGGGACAGGGAGAACCTTAAACACTGAAGCTTTCTTT
TRBV5-5	TRBJ1-1	-	13	-	CASSLVQGNEAFF	TGTGCCAGCAGCTTGGTCCAGGGGAATGAAGCTTTCTTT
TRBV7-2	TRBJ1-2	-	12	-	CASSSTDYGYTF	TGTGCCAGCAGCTCGACAGACTATGGCTACACCTTC
TRBV9	TRBJ2-3	TRBD1	16	-	CASSVVGQGDTDTQYF	TGTGCCAGCAGCGTAGTAGGACAGGGAGACACAGATACGCAGTATTTT
TRBV5-4	TRBJ1-3	-	16	-	CASSGPRDKSGNTIYF	TGTGCCAGCAGCGGACCCAGGGATAAGAGTGGAAACACCATATATTTT
TRBV6-4	TRBJ2-1	-	15	-	CASRRTYNSYNEQFF	TGTGCCAGCAGGAGGACTTATAACTCCTACAATGAGCAGTTCTTC
TRBV18	TRBJ2-7	-	12	few	CASSALDAEQYF	TGTGCCAGCTCAGCACTAGATGCAGAGCAGTACTTC
TRBV28	TRBJ2-7	TRBD2	13	-	CASRSGGLYEQYF	TGTGCCAGCAGATCGGGGGGACTATACGAGCAGTACTTC
TRBV7-2	TRBJ1-5	-	15	-	CASSLEIPGNQPQHF	TGTGCCAGCAGCTTGGAAATCCCGGGGAATCAGCCCCAGCATTTT
TRBV28	TRBJ2-7	TRBD2	18	-	CASSSRTSGRTKSYEQYF	TGTGCCAGCAGTTCGAGGACTAGCGGGAGGACTAAAAGCTACGAGCAGTACTTC
TRBV28	TRBJ2-1	TRBD2	16	few	CASRIAGTSGSYEQFF	TGTGCCAGCAGGATTGCCGGGACTAGCGGGAGCTATGAGCAGTTCTTC
TRBV28	TRBJ2-7	TRBD1	16	-	CASSLWTGTASYEQYF	TGTGCCAGCAGTTTATGGACCGGGACAGCAAGTTACGAGCAGTACTTC
TRBV5-1	TRBJ1-5	-	12	-	CASGGENQPQHF	TGCGCCAGCGGGGGGGAAAATCAGCCCCAGCATTTT
TRBV13	TRBJ1-2	TRBD1	17	-	CASSPGGYSEGLIGYTF	TGTGCCAGCAGCCCAGGGGGGTACAGCGAAGGGCTAATCGGCTACACCTTC
TRBV5-1	TRBJ2-2	TRBD1	16	-	CASSNPQGAGTGELFF	TGCGCCAGCTCCAATCCACAGGGGGCTGGCACCGGGGAGCTGTTTTTT
TRBV11-3	TRBJ1-3	TRBD1	14	-	CASSTRTGTDTIYF	TGTGCCAGCAGCACACGGACAGGGACGGACACCATATATTTT
TRBV11-2	TRBJ1-3	-	17	few	CASSLGGTMSSGNTIYF	TGTGCCAGCAGCTTAGGAGGGACAATGAGCTCTGGAAACACCATATATTTT
TRBV2	TRBJ2-1	-	21	-	CASSFRLPGLETPSSYNEQFF	TGTGCCAGCAGTTTCAGACTGCCGGGACTGGAGACCCCATCCTCCTACAATGAGCAGTTCTTC
TRBV10-3	TRBJ1-1	-	13	-	CAISQVENTEAFF	TGTGCCATCAGTCAGGTTGAGAACACTGAAGCTTTCTTT
TRBV18	TRBJ2-3	-	12	-	CASSPQTDTQYF	TGTGCCAGCTCACCCCAGACAGATACGCAGTATTTT